This T cell receptor beta chain was observed in a study of blood T cell repertoires in COVID-19. Germline assignment: CDR1 SQVTM and CDR2 ANQGSEA. With V trimmed by 0 bases and J by 3 bases, 11 bases remained unmatched. This CDR3 contains 17 residues. Per the original data handling: Using reference gene primer amplification, nucleated cell counts were estimated. Some clones are missing from TCRdb's copy, which holds only in-frame ones; the method was immunoSEQ multiplex PCR. Clonal size and the V and J genes are those of that table, whereas D and trimming came from the DNA. The table shows around 68,000 clones, with 79% occurring only once.

The sequence came from a woman aged 45-65 years with acute or convalescent COVID-19. Sequenced sample: peripheral blood. The V call is TRBV29-1, the J call TRBJ2-3, with TRBD2 identical over 8 bases. Here the CDR3 reads CSVEEGGTRGLTDTQYF. The CDR3 bases are TGCAGCGTTGAAGAGGGTGGGACTAGAGGTCTTACAGATACGCAGTATTTT.